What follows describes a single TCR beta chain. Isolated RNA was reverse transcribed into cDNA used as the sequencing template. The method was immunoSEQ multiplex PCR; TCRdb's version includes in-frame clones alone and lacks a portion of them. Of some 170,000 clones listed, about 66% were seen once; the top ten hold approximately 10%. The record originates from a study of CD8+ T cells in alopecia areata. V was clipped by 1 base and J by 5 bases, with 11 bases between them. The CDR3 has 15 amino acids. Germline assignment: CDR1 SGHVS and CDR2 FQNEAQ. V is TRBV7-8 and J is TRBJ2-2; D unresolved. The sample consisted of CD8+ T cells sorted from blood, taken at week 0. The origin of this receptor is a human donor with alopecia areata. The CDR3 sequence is CASSLGLSSTGELFF. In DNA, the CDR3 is TGTGCCAGCAGCTTAGGGCTCAGCTCGACCGGGGAGCTGTTTTTT.